The clone carrying this T cell receptor beta chain is termed medium-sized (0.01 to 0.1%). The germline V gene has CDR1 SGHRS and CDR2 YFSETQ. Trimming left V 7 bases short and J 3 bases short, with 10 bases between. This CDR3 is 12 amino acids long. This specimen comes from a study of prognosis after radiotherapy for stage I lung cancer. Blood draws of approximately 6 milliliters of peripheral blood occurred at each of two time points. The TCR beta CDR3 region was amplified from genomic DNA, with two rounds of multiplex PCR being used for the amplification. During first-round PCR, primers specific to each TRBV and TRBJ gene were used. TCRdb processed the multiplex PCR reads anew with MiXCR; each CDR3 protein has one entry. The repertoire includes almost 20,000 distinct CDR3 sequences, approximately 26% of them detected once, and around a fifth sits in the top ten.

The genes are TRBV5-1 and TRBJ2-5, with D perhaps matching TRBD2 (5 bases). This sample comprised PBMCs, obtained before or after stereotactic body radiation therapy (not recorded which). The TCR was taken from a donor over 45 with non-small cell lung cancer. The CDR3 nucleotides are TGCGCCAGCTCGAGCGGAAAAGAGACCCAGTACTTC. This gives the protein CASSSGKETQYF.